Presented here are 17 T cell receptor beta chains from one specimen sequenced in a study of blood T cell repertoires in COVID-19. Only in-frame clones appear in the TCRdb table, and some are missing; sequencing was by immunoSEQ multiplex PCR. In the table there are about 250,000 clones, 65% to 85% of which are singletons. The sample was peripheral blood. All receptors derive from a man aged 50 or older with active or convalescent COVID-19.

The CDR3 region has the DNA TGTGCCAGCAGCGTAGATGGTAGCGGGGTCGATGAGCAGTTCTTC. Translation: CASSVDGSGVDEQFF. J is TRBJ2-1 and V is TRBV9; TRBD2 aligns across 8 bases. CDR3 size: 15 residues. After removal of 0 bases from V and 8 bases from J, the junction contained 7 bases not matched to a gene. Germline loops: CDR1 SGDLS, CDR2 YYNGEE. Full variable domain (missing parts from reference TRBV9 and TRBJ2-1): DSGVTQTPKHLITATGQRVTLRCSPRSGDLSVYWYQQSLDQGLQFLIQYYNGEERAKGNILERFSAQQFPDLHSELNLSSLELGDSALYFCASSVDGSGVDEQFFGPGTRLTVL.

The CDR3 DNA reads as TGTGCCAGCAGCCCGAAAGGGACAGGGGGCTTGGAGACCCAGTACTTC. Amino acids: CASSPKGTGGLETQYF. The chain links TRBV5-6 to TRBJ2-5; 12 bases line up with TRBD1. V lost 4 bases to trimming and J lost 5 bases; unmatched junction nucleotides: 9. Germline V CDR1 and CDR2: SGHDT, YYEEEE. CDR3 size: 16 residues.

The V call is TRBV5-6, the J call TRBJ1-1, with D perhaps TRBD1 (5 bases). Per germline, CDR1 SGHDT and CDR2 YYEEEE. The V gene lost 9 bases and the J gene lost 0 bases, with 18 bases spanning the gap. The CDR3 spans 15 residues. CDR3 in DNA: TGTGCCACCAGAACAGAAGCAGGGCTGAACACTGAAGCTTTCTTT. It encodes CATRTEAGLNTEAFF.

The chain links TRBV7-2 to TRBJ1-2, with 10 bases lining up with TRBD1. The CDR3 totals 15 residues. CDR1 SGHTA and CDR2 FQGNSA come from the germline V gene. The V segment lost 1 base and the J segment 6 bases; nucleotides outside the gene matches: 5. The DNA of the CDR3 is TGTGCCAGCAGCTTAGATGGGACAGGGGAAGATGGCTACACCTTC. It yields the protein CASSLDGTGEDGYTF.

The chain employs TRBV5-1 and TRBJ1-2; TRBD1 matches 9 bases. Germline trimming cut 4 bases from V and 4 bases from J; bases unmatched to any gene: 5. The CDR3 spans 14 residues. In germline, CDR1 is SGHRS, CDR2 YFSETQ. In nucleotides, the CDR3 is TGCGCCAGCAGCACTACAGGGGGCGGCTATGGCTACACCTTC. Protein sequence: CASSTTGGGYGYTF.

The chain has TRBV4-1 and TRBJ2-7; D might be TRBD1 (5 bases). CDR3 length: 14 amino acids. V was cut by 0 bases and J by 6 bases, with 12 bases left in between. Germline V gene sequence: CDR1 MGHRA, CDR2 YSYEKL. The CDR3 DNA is TGCGCCAGCAGCCAAGATCCAGGGATCAGCGAGCAGTACTTC. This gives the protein CASSQDPGISEQYF.

The CDR3 reads CASSRGGSSYEQYF. The CDR3 DNA follows: TGTGCCAGCTCACGTGGGGGGAGCTCCTACGAGCAGTACTTC. The genes are TRBV28 and TRBJ2-7; D might be TRBD2 (6 bases). The CDR3 covers 14 residues. Germline V gene lookup returns CDR1 MDHEN and CDR2 SYDVKM. Trimming shortened V by 8 bases and J by 0 bases, and 14 bases separated the two germline ends.

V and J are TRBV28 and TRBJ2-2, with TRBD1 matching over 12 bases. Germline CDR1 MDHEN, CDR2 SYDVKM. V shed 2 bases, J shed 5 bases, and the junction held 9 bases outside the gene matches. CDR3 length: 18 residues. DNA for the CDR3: TGTGCCAGCAGTTTAGCCGGGACAGGGGGCAGATTGACCGGGGAGCTGTTTTTT. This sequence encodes CASSLAGTGGRLTGELFF.

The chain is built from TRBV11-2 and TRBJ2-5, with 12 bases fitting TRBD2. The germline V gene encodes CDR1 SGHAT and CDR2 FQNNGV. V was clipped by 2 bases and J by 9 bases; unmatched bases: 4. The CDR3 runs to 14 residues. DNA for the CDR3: TGTGCCAGCAGCTTATTTCGGACTAGCGGGGCCCAGTACTTC. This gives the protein CASSLFRTSGAQYF.

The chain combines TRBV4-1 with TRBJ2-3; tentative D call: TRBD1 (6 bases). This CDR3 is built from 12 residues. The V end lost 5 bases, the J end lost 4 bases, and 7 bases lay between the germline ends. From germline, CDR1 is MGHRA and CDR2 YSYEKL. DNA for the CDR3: TGCGCCAGCAGCGGGGGCTCAGATACGCAGTATTTT. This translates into CASSGGSDTQYF.

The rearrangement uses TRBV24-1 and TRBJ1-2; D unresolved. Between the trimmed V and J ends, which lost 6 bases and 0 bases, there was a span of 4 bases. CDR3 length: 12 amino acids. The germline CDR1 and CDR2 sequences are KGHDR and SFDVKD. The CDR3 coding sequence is TGTGCCACCAGTCCTGCTAACTATGGCTACACCTTC. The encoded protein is CATSPANYGYTF.

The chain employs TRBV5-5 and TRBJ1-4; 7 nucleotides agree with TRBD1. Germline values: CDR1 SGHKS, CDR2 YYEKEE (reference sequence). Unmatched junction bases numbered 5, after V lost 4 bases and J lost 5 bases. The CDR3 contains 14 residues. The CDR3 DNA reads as TGTGCCAGCAGCCGGGACAGTTCAAATGAAAAACTGTTTTTT. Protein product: CASSRDSSNEKLFF.

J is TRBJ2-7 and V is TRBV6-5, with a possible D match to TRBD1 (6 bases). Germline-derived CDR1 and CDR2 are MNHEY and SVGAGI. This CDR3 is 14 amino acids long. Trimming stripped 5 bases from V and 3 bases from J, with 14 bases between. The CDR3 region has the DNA TGTGCCAGCAGTACGAGTACAGGGAACTACGAGCAGTACTTC. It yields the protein CASSTSTGNYEQYF.

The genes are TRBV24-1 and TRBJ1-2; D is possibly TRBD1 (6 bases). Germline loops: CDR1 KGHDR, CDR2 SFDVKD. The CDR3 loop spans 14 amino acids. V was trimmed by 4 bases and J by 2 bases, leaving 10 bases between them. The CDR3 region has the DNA TGTGCCACCAGTGAAATCGGACAGAACTATGGCTACACCTTC. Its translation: CATSEIGQNYGYTF.

Here the CDR3 reads CASSLAASGGLGETQYF. In DNA form, the CDR3 reads TGTGCCAGCAGCTTAGCGGCTAGCGGGGGGCTGGGGGAGACCCAGTACTTC. The chain employs TRBV7-6 and TRBJ2-5; 11 bases align to TRBD2. Trimming took 0 bases from V and 5 from J; bases not matched to a gene: 8. Germline values: CDR1 SGHVS, CDR2 FNYEAQ. This CDR3 has 17 residues.

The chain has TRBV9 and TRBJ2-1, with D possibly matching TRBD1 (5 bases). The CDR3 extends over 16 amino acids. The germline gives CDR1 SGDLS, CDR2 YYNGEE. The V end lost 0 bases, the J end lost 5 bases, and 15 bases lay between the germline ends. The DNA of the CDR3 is TGTGCCAGCAGCGTAGAGGGTGGGGCCGGTAACAATGAGCAGTTCTTC. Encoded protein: CASSVEGGAGNNEQFF.

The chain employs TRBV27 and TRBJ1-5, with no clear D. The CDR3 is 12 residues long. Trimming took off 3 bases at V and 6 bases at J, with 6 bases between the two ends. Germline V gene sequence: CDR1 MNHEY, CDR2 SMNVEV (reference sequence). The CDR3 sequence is CASSFSGQPQHF. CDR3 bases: TGTGCCAGCAGTTTTTCCGGTCAGCCCCAGCATTTT.